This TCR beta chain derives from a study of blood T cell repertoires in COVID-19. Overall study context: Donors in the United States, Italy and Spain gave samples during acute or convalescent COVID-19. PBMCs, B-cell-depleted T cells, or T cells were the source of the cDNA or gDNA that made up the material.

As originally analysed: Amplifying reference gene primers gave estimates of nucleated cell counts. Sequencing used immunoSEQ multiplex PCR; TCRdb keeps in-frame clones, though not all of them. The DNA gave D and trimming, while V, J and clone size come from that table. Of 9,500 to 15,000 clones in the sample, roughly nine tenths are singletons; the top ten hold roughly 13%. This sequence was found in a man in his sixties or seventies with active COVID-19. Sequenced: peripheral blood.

The CDR3 spells CASSSQGAHEQFF. The CDR3 bases are TGTGCCAGCAGTTCACAGGGGGCTCATGAGCAGTTCTTC. The rearrangement uses TRBV6-6 and TRBJ2-1; 9 bases are a match to TRBD1. J gave up 8 bases and V 4 bases, and 3 bases lay outside the gene matches. Germline-derived CDR1 and CDR2 are MNHNY and SVGAGI (reference sequence). The CDR3 is made up of 13 amino acids.